Here is one TCR beta chain with its context. Which antigen it targets is not known. The input lacks base qualities; no much larger clone sits a single base away. These data belong to a study of T cell changes during pregnancy in multiple sclerosis (dated 2019 in TCRdb). About the full investigation: Changes in the T cell repertoire over the course of pregnancy were examined in this study in women with multiple sclerosis.

Trimming leaves V shorter by 11 bases and J shorter by 5 bases, with the junction holding 8 bases beyond the gene matches. CDR1 is given as SNHLY and CDR2 as FYNNEI, both from the germline V gene. Including the terminal cysteine and phenylalanine, the CDR3 comprises 13 residues. The DNA shown is the 39-base CDR3, in frame from base 1. Library generation was performed with the immunoSEQ multiplex PCR assay. The source is immuneACCESS, and TCRdb retained only in-frame sequences with V and J called. Part of the clones is not carried over; for the studies checked, unresolved V genes explain less than half of this, and the remainder is unexplained. For this sample the table gives about 49,000 clones, of which approximately 94% were detected only once. Roughly 5.5% of the sample lies in the top ten.

This specimen consisted of CD8+ T cells from peripheral blood mononuclear cells, obtained before pregnancy. Here the chain combines TRBV2 and TRBJ1-4, and 7 junctional nucleotides match TRBD1. This clonotype was sampled from a female donor with multiple sclerosis, enrolled in a pregnancy study. The sequenced DNA: TGTGCCCAAAAGAAGGGACAGAATGAAAAACTGTTTTTT. This translates into CAQKKGQNEKLFF.